The 16 T cell receptor beta chains reported below all come from one sample, sequenced in a study of CD8+CD57+ T cells in acquired aplastic anemia. Both TCR beta VDJ combination and CDR3 sequence profiling were carried out. Genomic DNA was the template for this profiling. In TCRdb, the reads were re-called with MiXCR into one record per CDR3 protein. The sample contains a few hundred thousand distinct CDR3 sequences, 55% to 65% of which appear only once. Sequencing was carried out using sorted CD4+, CD8+, or CD8+CD57+ T cells (not recorded which) from PBMCs. The receptors were gathered from a human donor with severe aplastic anemia or a healthy control (not recorded which).

In the case of this clonotype: One end of the junction fails to match germline, which may point to a read error. The genes are TRBV7-7 and TRBJ2-3; D is unclear. Germline values: CDR1 SSHAT, CDR2 FNYEAQ (reference sequence). The CDR3 extends over 15 amino acids. CDR3 in amino acids: CASSSAFSSTDTQYF. CDR3 coding DNA: TGTGCTAGCAGCTCCGCGTTCTCTAGCACAGATACGCAGTATTTT.

CDR3 DNA: TGCGCCAGCAGCTCTAGCGGGGGGGAACACGGGGAGCTGTTTTTT. Amino acids: CASSSSGGEHGELFF. The genes are TRBV5-1 and TRBJ2-2; the match to TRBD2 covers 12 bases. The CDR3 consists of 15 residues. Looked up from germline, CDR1 is SGHRS and CDR2 is YFSETQ. The V segment lost 3 bases and the J segment 7 bases; nucleotides outside the gene matches: 4.

This clonotype has more than one count but fewer than ten. The genes are TRBV7-2 and TRBJ2-2; 10 bases line up with TRBD2. The length of the CDR3 is 16 residues. Germline lookup yields CDR1 SGHTA and CDR2 FQGNSA. V lost 3 bases to trimming and J lost 2 bases; unmatched junction nucleotides: 3. CDR3 bases: TGTGCCAGCAGCTTGGCTAGCGGGGGTAACACCGGGGAGCTGTTTTTT. Protein sequence: CASSLASGGNTGELFF.

This clonotype occurred many times. A read error may produce the germline difference seen at one junction end. The V and J genes are TRBV27 and TRBJ2-7, with a possible D match to TRBD2 (7 bases). The germline gives CDR1 MNHEY, CDR2 SMNVEV (reference sequence). The CDR3 sequence is 11 residues long. CDR3 loop: CASSHAGARHF. The CDR3 nucleotides read TGTGCCAGCAGTCATGCGGGGGCTAGGCACTTC.

CDR3 sequence: CSASPGTGMNTEAFF. CDR3 nucleotides: TGCAGTGCTAGTCCCGGGACAGGGATGAACACTGAAGCTTTCTTT. The V gene is TRBV20-1, the J gene TRBJ1-1, with TRBD1 matching over 9 bases. This CDR3 is 15 amino acids long. After removal of 3 bases from V and 0 bases from J, the junction contained 5 bases not matched to a gene. CDR1 DFQATT and CDR2 SNEGSKA come from the germline V gene (reference sequence).

This clonotype has at least ten counts. The CDR3 sequence: CASSLQGGNSYEQYF. In nucleotides, the CDR3 is TGCGCCAGCAGCTTGCAAGGGGGAAACTCCTACGAGCAGTACTTC. The genes are TRBV5-1 and TRBJ2-7; maybe TRBD1 (6 bases). Germline V gives CDR1 SGHRS, CDR2 YFSETQ. The CDR3 is 15 residues long. Trimming removed 1 base from V and 0 bases from J, with 11 bases in between.

The gene calls are TRBV7-2 and TRBJ2-7, with 12 bases lining up with TRBD2. From germline, CDR1 is SGHTA and CDR2 FQGNSA. The junction had 9 bases not matched to a gene; V was cut back by 1 base and J by 5 bases. The CDR3 totals 17 residues. CDR3 amino acids: CASSLGRRLAGENEQYF. The CDR3 nucleotides read TGTGCCAGCAGCTTAGGTCGTCGACTAGCGGGGGAAAACGAGCAGTACTTC.

The V gene is TRBV24-1, the J gene TRBJ2-5, with D tentatively TRBD1 or TRBD2 (5 bases each). With 3 bases removed from V and 5 bases from J, the gap between germline ends came to 9 bases. Germline assignment: CDR1 KGHDR and CDR2 SFDVKD. The CDR3 has 13 amino acids. The CDR3 sequence is CATSDGTEETQYF. In DNA, the CDR3 is TGTGCCACCAGTGATGGGACCGAGGAGACCCAGTACTTC.

The rearrangement uses TRBV7-2 and TRBJ2-5; the D call may be TRBD1 or TRBD2 (5 bases each). The germline V gene encodes CDR1 SGHTA and CDR2 FQGNSA. The CDR3 sequence is 15 residues long. V shed 1 base and J shed 5 bases, with 14 bases lying between them. The CDR3 protein is CASSLERTILETQYF. CDR3 DNA: TGTGCCAGCAGCTTAGAGCGGACAATCTTGGAGACCCAGTACTTC.

V usage is TRBV5-1 and J usage is TRBJ2-2; 15 nucleotides align to TRBD2. This CDR3 is 17 amino acids long. V lost 4 bases to trimming and J lost 5 bases; unmatched junction nucleotides: 6. CDR1 and CDR2 from the germline V gene are SGHRS and YFSETQ. The CDR3 DNA reads TGCGCCAGCAGCCTCCGGACTAGCGGGGGGGTGACCGGGGAGCTGTTTTTT. The encoded protein is CASSLRTSGGVTGELFF.

The chain links TRBV29-1 to TRBJ1-2; 7 nucleotides match TRBD1. Germline assignment: CDR1 SQVTM and CDR2 ANQGSEA. The CDR3 has 13 amino acids. Trimming took 6 bases from V and 5 from J; bases not matched to a gene: 9. For the CDR3, the DNA is TGCAGCGTAGAGACAGGGTTCCAGTATGGCTACACCTTC. Its protein is CSVETGFQYGYTF.

The rearrangement joins TRBV6-1 to TRBJ1-6, with TRBD1 matching over 7 bases. V lost 6 bases to trimming and J lost 5 bases; unmatched junction nucleotides: 10. Germline V gene sequence: CDR1 MNHNS, CDR2 SASEGT. The CDR3 contains 16 residues. This CDR3 reads CASSSPNRGNNSPLHF. CDR3 sequence (DNA): TGTGCCAGCAGCTCCCCAAACAGGGGTAATAATTCACCCCTCCACTTT.

The chain has TRBV25-1 and TRBJ1-5; TRBD1 matches at 7 bases. This CDR3 comprises 18 residues. J was trimmed by 0 bases and V by 5 bases; bases with no gene match: 13. The germline CDR1 and CDR2 sequences are MGHDK and SYGVNS. The CDR3 loop is CASSPKIDREVSNQPQHF. Written as DNA, the CDR3 is TGTGCCAGCAGTCCTAAGATCGACAGGGAGGTTAGCAATCAGCCCCAGCATTTT. The whole variable domain, filled in from reference TRBV25-1 and TRBJ1-5, reads EADIYQTPRYLVIGTGKKITLECSQTMGHDKMYWYQQDPGMELHLIHYSYGVNSTEKGDLSSESTVSRIRTEHFPLTLESARPSHTSQYLCASSPKIDREVSNQPQHFGDGTRLSIL.

This clonotype was found a few times. The chain joins TRBV7-2 to TRBJ2-1, with 10 bases lining up with TRBD2. The CDR3 is made up of 14 amino acids. V lost 5 bases, J lost 7 bases, and 5 bases stayed unmatched. The germline CDR1 and CDR2 sequences are SGHTA and FQGNSA. For the CDR3, the DNA is TGTGCCAGCAGCGCCGGGACTAGCGTGAATGAGCAGTTCTTC. Translating it yields CASSAGTSVNEQFF. The full variable domain, completed using reference TRBV7-2 and TRBJ2-1, is GAGVSQSPSNKVTEKGKDVELRCDPISGHTALYWYRQSLGQGLEFLIYFQGNSAPDKSGLPSDRFSAERTGGSVSTLTIQRTQQEDSAVYLCASSAGTSVNEQFFGPGTRLTVL.

This clonotype showed up just a few times. The chain has TRBV2 and TRBJ2-5; 12 bases map to TRBD2. Germline CDR1 reads SNHLY; CDR2 reads FYNNEI. The CDR3 extends over 17 amino acids. V lost 6 bases to trimming and J lost 4 bases; unmatched junction nucleotides: 12. CDR3 nucleotides: TGTGCCAGCAGCGACTTCCGACTAGCGGGGGAAGGAGAGACCCAGTACTTC. Its translation is CASSDFRLAGEGETQYF.

Only a few counts were recorded for this clonotype. V gene TRBV2 combines with J gene TRBJ2-3; either TRBD1 or TRBD2 may fit D (6 bases each). The CDR3 covers 11 residues. V shed 8 bases and J shed 9 bases, with 12 bases lying between them. CDR1 is SNHLY and CDR2 is FYNNEI in the germline V gene. The CDR3 DNA is TGTGCCAGCCCTTTAGGGGGGACGCAGTATTTT. Translating gives CASPLGGTQYF.